This T cell receptor beta chain was recovered during a study of cytomegalovirus exposure and HLA in healthy donors. It was with 60 Vbeta and 13 Jbeta primers that the PCR ran. Clones were read by immunoSEQ multiplex PCR, and TCRdb kept only the in-frame ones, dropping some. The table for this sample gives just over 200,000 clones. The clonotype was recovered from a girl aged 2-10 years in good health and CMV-seropositive. Sequences were obtained from PBMCs.

The CDR3 sequence is CAWSVRVEQYF. The CDR3 coding sequence is TGTGCCTGGAGTGTACGGGTCGAGCAGTACTTC. The genes are TRBV30 and TRBJ2-7; unclear D gene. Trimming took 0 bases from V and 6 from J, leaving 6 bases between them. Germline CDR1 reads GTSNPN; CDR2 reads SVGIG (reference sequence). This CDR3 is built from 11 residues.